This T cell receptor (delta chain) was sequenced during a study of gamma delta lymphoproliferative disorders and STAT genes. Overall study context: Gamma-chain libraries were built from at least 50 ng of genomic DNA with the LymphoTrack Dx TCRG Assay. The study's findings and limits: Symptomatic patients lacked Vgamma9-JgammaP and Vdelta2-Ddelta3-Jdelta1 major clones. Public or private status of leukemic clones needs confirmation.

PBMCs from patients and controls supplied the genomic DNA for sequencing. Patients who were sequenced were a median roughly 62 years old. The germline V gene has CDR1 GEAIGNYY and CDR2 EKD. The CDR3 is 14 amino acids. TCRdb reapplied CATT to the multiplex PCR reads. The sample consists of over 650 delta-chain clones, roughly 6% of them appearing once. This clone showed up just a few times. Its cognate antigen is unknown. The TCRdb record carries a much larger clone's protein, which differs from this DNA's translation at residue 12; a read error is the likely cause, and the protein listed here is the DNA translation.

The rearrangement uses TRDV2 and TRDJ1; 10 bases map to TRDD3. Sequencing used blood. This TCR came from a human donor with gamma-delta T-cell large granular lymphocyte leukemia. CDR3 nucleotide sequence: TGTGCCTGTGACCTACTGGGGGATGGCGATAAACACATCTTT. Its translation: CACDLLGDGDKHIF.